The 17 T cell receptor beta chains below were found in one sample sequenced in a study of early T cells in non-severe SARS-CoV-2 infection. TCRdb recomputed calls from the 5' RACE reads with MiXCR, one row per CDR3 protein. Of tens of thousands of distinct CDR3 sequences listed, 8.5% to 10% are singletons. Sequenced sample: whole blood. These receptors originate from an adult who was a healthcare worker with PCR-confirmed SARS-CoV-2 infection or an uninfected control (not recorded which).

In its sample, this clonotype was seen a few times. The chain couples TRBV14 to TRBJ2-5; D is uncertain. Trimming pared 3 bases from V and 1 base from J, leaving 9 bases between. CDR3 length: 14 residues. CDR1 SGHDN and CDR2 FVKESK come from the germline V gene. In DNA, the CDR3 is TGTGCCAGCAGCCACTCGCTAGGCCAAGAGACCCAGTACTTC. It is translated as CASSHSLGQETQYF.

Ten or more counts support this clonotype. V and J are TRBV13 and TRBJ1-6; 7 nucleotides line up with TRBD1. After removal of 4 bases from V and 10 bases from J, the junction contained 7 bases not matched to a gene. CDR3 size: 14 residues. CDR1 is PRHDT, CDR2 FYEKMQ, per germline (reference sequence). The CDR3: CASSSDRARSPLHF. CDR3 nucleotide sequence: TGTGCCAGCAGCTCAGACAGGGCCAGATCACCCCTCCACTTT. Filled out from reference TRBV13 and TRBJ1-6, the complete variable domain reads AAGVIQSPRHLIKEKRETATLKCYPIPRHDTVYWYQQGPGQDPQFLISFYEKMQSDKGSIPDRFSAQQFSDYHSELNMSSLELGDSALYFCASSSDRARSPLHFGNGTRLTVT.

This clonotype was counted at least ten times. The chain recombines TRBV19 with TRBJ1-4; TRBD1 agrees at 7 bases. The germline gives CDR1 LNHDA, CDR2 SQIVND (reference sequence). The V gene end was trimmed by 5 bases and the J gene end by 3 bases; junction bases not matched to a gene: 6. The CDR3 runs to 15 residues. CDR3 bases: TGTGCCAGTAGTCGACAGGGAGATGCTAATGAAAAACTGTTTTTT. Protein sequence: CASSRQGDANEKLFF.

This clonotype has ten or more counts. The rearrangement links TRBV10-3 to TRBJ1-4; tentatively, D is TRBD1 (5 bases). Germline lookup yields CDR1 ENHRY and CDR2 SYGVKD. The CDR3 totals 14 residues. Trimming shortened V by 3 bases and J by 8 bases, and 13 bases separated the two germline ends. The CDR3 reads CAISDPARGEKLFF. For the CDR3, the DNA is TGTGCCATCAGTGACCCGGCGAGGGGAGAAAAACTGTTTTTT.

This clonotype was counted ten times or more. The chain joins TRBV7-6 to TRBJ2-2; TRBD2 aligns across 7 bases. J was trimmed by 0 bases and V by 0 bases; bases with no gene match: 4. This CDR3 has 17 amino acids. In germline, CDR1 is SGHVS, CDR2 FNYEAQ. The CDR3 spells CASSLASGFANTGELFF. CDR3 sequence (DNA): TGTGCCAGCAGCTTAGCTAGCGGGTTCGCGAACACCGGGGAGCTGTTTTTT.

This clonotype was seen ten or more times. V is TRBV12-3 or TRBV12-4 and J is TRBJ2-5; 11 nucleotides agree with TRBD2. The CDR3 runs to 15 residues. V lost 6 bases to trimming and J lost 2 bases; unmatched junction nucleotides: 5. The CDR3 is CASRPGLAEQETQYF. CDR3 sequence (DNA): TGTGCCAGCAGGCCGGGACTAGCGGAACAAGAGACCCAGTACTTC.

This clonotype has a handful of counts. The V gene is TRBV5-6, the J gene TRBJ2-2; 8 bases line up with TRBD2. The length of the CDR3 is 13 residues. The V gene's germline CDR1 is SGHDT and CDR2 YYEEEE. Germline trimming cut 9 bases from V and 6 bases from J; bases unmatched to any gene: 7. The CDR3 here is CATGRGAPGELFF. CDR3 bases: TGTGCCACCGGGCGGGGGGCCCCCGGGGAGCTGTTTTTT.

This clonotype was seen at least ten times. This rearrangement joins TRBV6-1 to TRBJ2-7; weak D call: TRBD2 (5 bases). Germline V gives CDR1 MNHNS, CDR2 SASEGT. V lost 2 bases, J lost 1 base, and 9 bases lay in between. CDR3 length equals 14 residues. CDR3 in amino acids: CASSESGRSYEQYF. DNA of the CDR3: TGTGCCAGCAGTGAAAGCGGCAGATCCTACGAGCAGTACTTC.

V gene TRBV5-1 combines with J gene TRBJ1-1; D gene unclear. This CDR3 has 12 amino acids. Germline CDR1 SGHRS, CDR2 YFSETQ. Trimming cost V 4 bases and J 7 bases, with 11 bases left between them. CDR3 protein: CASSQDGDEAFF. The DNA of the CDR3 is TGCGCCAGCAGCCAAGACGGCGATGAAGCTTTCTTT. Using reference TRBV5-1 and TRBJ1-1 for the parts outside the CDR3, the full variable domain is KAGVTQTPRYLIKTRGQQVTLSCSPISGHRSVSWYQQTPGQGLQFLFEYFSETQRNKGNFPGRFSGRQFSNSRSEMNVSTLELGDSALYLCASSQDGDEAFFGQGTRLTVV.

This clonotype came up a few times. V gene TRBV5-1 combines with J gene TRBJ2-3; 9 nucleotides match TRBD2. V lost 5 bases, J lost 2 bases, and 3 bases stayed unmatched. The CDR3 consists of 14 residues. The V gene's germline CDR1 is SGHRS and CDR2 YFSETQ. Written as DNA, the CDR3 is TGCGCCAGCAGTGGCGGGGGGGCCACAGATACGCAGTATTTT. This translates into CASSGGGATDTQYF. Full variable domain (outside the CDR3, taken from reference TRBV5-1 and TRBJ2-3): KAGVTQTPRYLIKTRGQQVTLSCSPISGHRSVSWYQQTPGQGLQFLFEYFSETQRNKGNFPGRFSGRQFSNSRSEMNVSTLELGDSALYLCASSGGGATDTQYFGPGTRLTVL.

Only a few counts were recorded for this clonotype. This chain joins TRBV29-1 and TRBJ1-5; 10 bases align to TRBD1. V trimming: 7 bases; J trimming: 4 bases; junction bases outside the gene matches: 4. This CDR3 contains 13 residues. Germline lookup yields CDR1 SQVTM and CDR2 ANQGSEA. CDR3 in DNA: TGCAGCGCCACGGGACAGGGGAATCAGCCCCAGCATTTT. Translation gives CSATGQGNQPQHF.

This clonotype was observed many times. The rearrangement joins TRBV9 to TRBJ1-2, with D possibly being TRBD1 (6 bases). Deletions cut 4 bases from V and 4 bases from J, with 17 bases between. Germline V gene data show CDR1 as SGDLS and CDR2 as YYNGEE. The CDR3 contains 15 residues. The CDR3 is CASSTSGHPLYGYTF. The CDR3 DNA sequence: TGTGCCAGCAGCACATCGGGACACCCCCTCTATGGCTACACCTTC.

The table lists this clonotype with many counts. V usage is TRBV7-8 and J usage is TRBJ2-2; D might be TRBD1 or TRBD2, each matching 6 bases. The CDR3 runs 15 residues. V was shortened by 3 bases and J by 5 bases, with 13 bases between the two germline ends. CDR1 is SGHVS and CDR2 is FQNEAQ in the germline V gene. CDR3 sequence (DNA): TGTGCCAGCAGCTTCGGAGGGGGGCGGACCGGGGAGCTGTTTTTT. Translated: CASSFGGGRTGELFF.

This chain joins TRBV5-5 and TRBJ2-3; D is possibly TRBD1 (5 bases). CDR1 is SGHKS and CDR2 is YYEKEE in the germline V gene (reference sequence). Between the trimmed V and J ends, which lost 4 bases and 3 bases, there was a span of 27 bases. The length of the CDR3 is 19 residues. For the CDR3, the DNA is TGTGCCAGCAGCCCCCACGGTCTCGCAGGATACAAGGGGACAGATACGCAGTATTTT. It specifies CASSPHGLAGYKGTDTQYF.

This clonotype appeared many times. V and J are TRBV13 and TRBJ2-2; TRBD1 aligns across 7 bases. CDR3 length equals 17 residues. Germline lookup yields CDR1 PRHDT and CDR2 FYEKMQ (reference sequence). The J segment lost 5 bases and the V segment lost 2 bases, leaving 11 bases of the junction unmatched. The CDR3 region is CASSLLSGGISTGELFF. The CDR3 DNA reads as TGTGCCAGCAGCTTACTGTCAGGGGGAATATCGACCGGGGAGCTGTTTTTT.

This clonotype came up many times. The chain has TRBV10-2 and TRBJ1-2, with TRBD1 matching over 8 bases. This CDR3 spans 14 amino acids. J gave up 4 bases and V 5 bases, and 6 bases lay outside the gene matches. Germline-derived CDR1 and CDR2 are WSHSY and SAAADI. As DNA, the CDR3 is TGCGCCAGCAGTTTACAGGGGGGCGTCTATGGCTACACCTTC. Residues: CASSLQGGVYGYTF.

This clonotype occurred many times. This chain joins TRBV18 and TRBJ1-3; D remains unclear. Germline V gives CDR1 KGHSH, CDR2 LQKENI. CDR3 length equals 13 residues. The V and J ends lost 9 bases and 0 bases respectively, with 9 bases between them. The CDR3 bases are TGTGCCAGTCGCACGGACTCTGGAAACACCATATATTTT. Protein product: CASRTDSGNTIYF.